Below, one T cell receptor beta chain is given with its context. Measured with immunoSEQ multiplex PCR; TCRdb has only the in-frame clones, and not every one. The table lists about 27,000 clones, about 80% of them singletons. V lost 3 bases to trimming and J lost 3 bases; unmatched junction nucleotides: 3. Germline values: CDR1 MDHEN, CDR2 SYDVKM. The CDR3 consists of 16 residues. The treatment: randomized to nivolumab then ipilimumab (arm A) or the reverse (arm B). No patient had prior DNA-damaging chemotherapy. This entry comes from a study of sequential checkpoint blockade in melanoma. Turning to the study itself: Arm A got nivolumab then ipilimumab; arm B the reverse, 1:1. Maintenance nivolumab came after either treatment sequence.

The V and J genes are TRBV28 and TRBJ2-5; 14 bases line up with TRBD2. Here the sequenced sample was CD8+ T cells sorted from blood (inferred from file names), taken from a patient given nivolumab and ipilimumab in sequence. The source is a human donor with melanoma. Written as DNA, the CDR3 is TGTGCCAGCAGTTTCCCGACTAGCGGGGGGGAAGAGACCCAGTACTTC. Amino acid sequence: CASSFPTSGGEETQYF. Drawing the rest from reference TRBV28 and TRBJ2-5, the complete variable domain is DVKVTQSSRYLVKRTGEKVFLECVQDMDHENMFWYRQDPGLGLRLIYFSYDVKMKEKGDIPEGYSVSREKKERFSLILESASTNQTSMYLCASSFPTSGGEETQYFGPGTRLLVL.